One sample yielded the 5 T cell receptor beta chains listed below, sequenced in a study of shared clonotypes between healthy human individuals. Only in-frame clones appear in the TCRdb table, and some are missing; sequencing was by immunoSEQ multiplex PCR. The table records some 1,900,000 clones, approximately 94% of them present only once. The naive CD8 population came from CD45RO-negative cells selected for CCR7, without terminally differentiated effector memory CD45RA+ cells. Sequencing was done on a sample of naive CD8+ T cells sorted from blood. The receptors derive from a man aged 18 to 30 in good health.

This rearrangement joins TRBV9 to TRBJ1-5; D gene ambiguous. The CDR3 runs to 14 residues. Trimming removed 6 bases from V and 2 bases from J, with 12 bases in between. Germline values: CDR1 SGDLS, CDR2 YYNGEE. The CDR3 DNA reads as TGTGCCAGCATACTGGGCCGACGCAATCAGCCCCAGCATTTT. Residues: CASILGRRNQPQHF. The full variable domain, in which reference TRBV9 and TRBJ1-5 provide the parts outside the CDR3, is DSGVTQTPKHLITATGQRVTLRCSPRSGDLSVYWYQQSLDQGLQFLIQYYNGEERAKGNILERFSAQQFPDLHSELNLSSLELGDSALYFCASILGRRNQPQHFGDGTRLSIL.

The chain combines TRBV10-3 with TRBJ2-5, with D perhaps TRBD1 (6 bases). CDR3 size: 12 residues. The germline gives CDR1 ENHRY, CDR2 SYGVKD. With 4 bases removed from V and 4 bases from J, the gap between germline ends came to 7 bases. CDR3 DNA sequence: TGTGCCATCAGTGCAGGGGCAGAGACCCAGTACTTC. Protein sequence: CAISAGAETQYF.

V gene TRBV30 combines with J gene TRBJ1-5; D is undetermined. The V end was cut by 0 bases, the J end by 1 base, with 7 bases between. CDR3 length equals 14 residues. CDR1 is GTSNPN and CDR2 is SVGIG in the germline V gene (reference sequence). The CDR3 loop reads CAWSVTSSNQPQHF. CDR3 coding DNA: TGTGCCTGGAGTGTAACTTCGAGCAATCAGCCCCAGCATTTT.

The rearrangement links TRBV4-1 to TRBJ2-7; 8 nucleotides align to TRBD2. The CDR3 is 18 residues long. V lost 0 bases to trimming and J lost 2 bases; unmatched junction nucleotides: 12. Per the germline V gene, CDR1 is MGHRA and CDR2 is YSYEKL. DNA of the CDR3: TGCGCCAGCAGCCAAGATACCCCGGTGGCGGGGGGCGCCTACGAGCAGTACTTC. Its translation: CASSQDTPVAGGAYEQYF.

The CDR3 nucleotides read TGTGCCAGCAGTTACGGCCCTGGGGCCCAGTACTTC. Its translation: CASSYGPGAQYF. V usage is TRBV6-5 and J usage is TRBJ2-5; D is unresolved. With 2 bases removed from V and 9 bases from J, the gap between germline ends came to 10 bases. The CDR3 is 12 residues long. Germline lookup yields CDR1 MNHEY and CDR2 SVGAGI.